Each of the 21 T cell receptor delta chains below was sequenced from the same sample in a study of Vδ1+ human thymocytes. The template was reverse-transcribed extracted RNA. CDR3 amplicons came from multiplex PCR with pooled V-gene forward and constant-region reverse primers. TCRdb re-called clones from the multiplex PCR reads using CATT. Among some 27,000 delta-chain clones listed, more than 6% were seen once. Findings and caveats of the study: Thymic TRG and TRD repertoires appeared highly polyclonal.

These receptors' antigens are unknown. The sequenced sample was Vdelta1+ gamma-delta thymocytes from the thymus. Subset reported: FACS-sorted CD3+ TCRalphabeta- TCRVdelta1+ TCRVdelta2- thymocytes. The receptors shown here come from a girl under three years old who had congenital heart surgery.

This clone has more than one count but fewer than ten. J is TRDJ1 and V is TRDV1; 11 positions agree with TRDD3. From germline, CDR1 is TSWWSYY and CDR2 QGS. The CDR3 runs 23 residues. The junction had 24 bases not matched to a gene; V was cut back by 3 bases and J by 0 bases. The CDR3 DNA reads as TGTGCTCTTGGGGACTCTCCTTACCGGAACGCCGTACTGGGGGATATTTACACCGATAAACTCATCTTT. This codes for CALGDSPYRNAVLGDIYTDKLIF.

This clone was seen a few times. The J gene is TRDJ1, the V gene TRDV1; 13 nucleotides agree with TRDD3. The germline V gene has CDR1 TSWWSYY and CDR2 QGS. Trimming at V came to 0 bases and at J to 0 bases, leaving 19 bases not matched to a gene. The CDR3 sequence is 23 residues long. The CDR3 here is CALGELFPTDVLGDTRYTDKLIF. The DNA of the CDR3 is TGTGCTCTTGGGGAACTCTTTCCTACGGACGTACTGGGGGATACGCGGTACACCGATAAACTCATCTTT.

Only a few counts were recorded for this clone. The chain uses TRDV1 and TRDJ1, with 10 nucleotides matching TRDD3. The trim removed 3 bases at V and 0 bases at J, leaving 13 bases unmatched. Germline V gives CDR1 TSWWSYY, CDR2 QGS. The CDR3 runs 19 residues. The chain's CDR3 is CALGDPAYWGIRYTDKLIF. In nucleotides, the CDR3 is TGTGCTCTTGGGGATCCTGCGTACTGGGGGATTAGGTACACCGATAAACTCATCTTT.

About this clone itself: It may be a read error: a sequence one base away is much more abundant. The chain couples TRDV2 to TRDJ1; tentative D call: TRDD3 (6 bases). Looked up from germline, CDR1 is GEAIGNYY and CDR2 is EKD. The CDR3 is made up of 18 amino acids. In DNA form, the CDR3 reads TGTGCCTGTGGCACCGGAGGGGCTAGATACGATTACACCGATAAACTCATCTTT. Amino acids: CACGTGGARYDYTDKLIF.

The chain has TRDV1 and TRDJ1, with TRDD2 matching over 7 bases. Losses at the gene ends were 4 bases for V and 4 bases for J; bases not matched to a gene: 6. The CDR3 has 14 amino acids. Germline values: CDR1 TSWWSYY, CDR2 QGS. The CDR3: CALGAPLPNDKLIF. DNA of the CDR3: TGTGCTCTTGGGGCCCCACTTCCTAACGATAAACTCATCTTT.

The chain couples TRDV1 to TRDJ1; 12 bases are shared with TRDD3. The ends lost 2 bases at V and 3 bases at J; junction bases unmatched: 7. This CDR3 region has 17 residues. Germline lookup yields CDR1 TSWWSYY and CDR2 QGS. CDR3 sequence: CALGENTGGYFADKLIF. For the CDR3, the DNA is TGTGCTCTTGGGGAAAACACTGGGGGATACTTTGCCGATAAACTCATCTTT.

No V segment was called; the J segment is TRDJ1. The length of the CDR3 is 14 residues. The CDR3 protein is CALGSRYLPDKLIF. In DNA, the CDR3 is TGTGCTCTTGGGTCCCGGTATCTTCCCGATAAACTCATCTTT.

J is TRDJ1 and V is TRDV1; TRDD3 agrees at 13 bases. The CDR3 contains 24 residues. V gave up 3 bases and J gave up 0 bases; unmatched junction bases: 25. Looked up from germline, CDR1 is TSWWSYY and CDR2 is QGS. The chain's CDR3 is CALGEFSYAHTGGYAGHYTDKLIF. CDR3 nucleotides: TGTGCTCTTGGGGAGTTTTCCTACGCCCATACTGGGGGATACGCAGGCCACTACACCGATAAACTCATCTTT.

This sequence joins TRDV1 and TRDJ1; the D is unclear. V was shortened by 4 bases and J by 0 bases, with 18 bases between the two germline ends. Germline values: CDR1 TSWWSYY, CDR2 QGS. The CDR3 loop spans 17 amino acids. CDR3 nucleotides: TGTGCTCTTGGGGTCGATTATCCCCGACGGTACACCGATAAACTCATCTTT. Its protein is CALGVDYPRRYTDKLIF.

The chain is built from TRDV1 and TRDJ1; possibly TRDD3 for D (6 bases). Germline-derived CDR1 and CDR2 are TSWWSYY and QGS. The CDR3 loop spans 20 amino acids. The V gene lost 5 bases and the J gene lost 5 bases, with 33 bases spanning the gap. In DNA form, the CDR3 reads TGTGCTCTTGGGCCACCTGGTGGGGGGTTCGAGCCGAGACACCTAGATAAACTCATCTTT. Its protein product is CALGPPGGGFEPRHLDKLIF.

This clone was recorded a few times. The chain employs TRDV1 and TRDJ1; 9 bases line up with TRDD3. Germline V gives CDR1 TSWWSYY, CDR2 QGS. V was pared by 3 bases and J by 2 bases, with 16 bases of the junction left unmatched. The CDR3 runs to 19 residues. The CDR3, as DNA: TGTGCTCTTGGGGAGCCCCTTTTTCCTGTCGGGGATACGACCGATAAACTCATCTTT. As protein: CALGEPLFPVGDTTDKLIF.

The chain links TRDV1 to TRDJ1; 7 nucleotides align to TRDD3. The CDR3 contains 22 residues. Per germline, CDR1 TSWWSYY and CDR2 QGS. The trim removed 0 bases at V and 2 bases at J, leaving 24 bases unmatched. The CDR3, as DNA: TGTGCTCTTGGGGAACTATTCCCGAAGACTGGGGCCCTATCCCCGTGGACCGATAAACTCATCTTT. This translates into CALGELFPKTGALSPWTDKLIF.

This chain links TRAV29/DV5 with TRDJ1; D is unresolved. Germline-derived CDR1 and CDR2 are NSMFDY and ISSIKDK. CDR3 length equals 15 residues. Trimming shortened V by 1 base and J by 10 bases, and 23 bases separated the two germline ends. The CDR3 bases are TGTGCAGCAAGCCGTACGACTCCTCCTCCAAGGGTACTCATCTTT. Amino acid sequence: CAASRTTPPPRVLIF. The whole variable domain, filled in from reference TRAV29/DV5 and TRDJ1, reads DQQVKQNSPSLSVQEGRISILNCDYTNSMFDYFLWYKKYPAEGPTFLISISSIKDKNEDGRFTVFLNKSAKHLSLHIVPSQPGDSAVYFCAASRTTPPPRVLIFGKGTRVTVEP.

On this clone: The limits of the CDR3 on the DNA are not certain, so only TCRdb's listed CDR3 is given. No V segment was called; the J segment is TRDJ1; TRDD3, the table's D call, was not compared with the DNA. The CDR3 totals 27 residues, both ends included. The CDR3 spells CALGEKNGWGWGAPSTSSYWGLQKLIF.

The J gene is TRDJ1, the V gene TRDV1; 12 nucleotides align to TRDD3. The J segment lost 4 bases and the V segment lost 2 bases, leaving 32 bases of the junction unmatched. CDR1 is TSWWSYY, CDR2 QGS, per germline. The CDR3 is 25 residues long. The CDR3, as DNA: TGTGCTCTTGGGGAATGGGTAGTTCGCGGGACCTTCTGTCCTGTACTGGGGGATACAGGCGATAAACTCATCTTT. Amino acid sequence: CALGEWVVRGTFCPVLGDTGDKLIF.

This clone was detected a few times. The chain links TRDV1 to TRDJ1; 8 positions agree with TRDD3. Germline-derived CDR1 and CDR2 are TSWWSYY and QGS. V lost 2 bases, J lost 0 bases, and 26 bases stayed unmatched. This CDR3 spans 23 amino acids. In DNA, the CDR3 is TGTGCTCTTGGGGAAATACCCCCCCCTATCGAGGGGATACACCCTCGGTACACCGATAAACTCATCTTT. It translates to CALGEIPPPIEGIHPRYTDKLIF.

J is TRDJ1 and V is TRDV1; 10 nucleotides line up with TRDD3. V shed 1 base, J shed 0 bases, and the junction held 29 bases outside the gene matches. The CDR3 is 25 residues long. Germline lookup yields CDR1 TSWWSYY and CDR2 QGS. CDR3 sequence: CALGEHHLGDIEWIFGPPYTDKLIF. The CDR3 bases are TGTGCTCTTGGGGAACATCATCTGGGGGATATTGAATGGATATTTGGACCCCCTTACACCGATAAACTCATCTTT.

This clone was seen a handful of times. The genes are TRDV1 and TRDJ1; 7 bases align to TRDD3. Germline V gives CDR1 TSWWSYY, CDR2 QGS. The CDR3 loop spans 21 amino acids. The J segment lost 3 bases and the V segment lost 0 bases, leaving 22 bases of the junction unmatched. This CDR3 is CALGELGLALLHFGYADKLIF. The CDR3 DNA reads TGTGCTCTTGGGGAACTCGGTTTGGCACTGCTCCACTTTGGATACGCCGATAAACTCATCTTT.

The rearrangement links TRDV1 to TRDJ1; tentative D call: TRDD3 (6 bases). The CDR3 contains 16 residues. CDR1 is TSWWSYY, CDR2 QGS, per germline. V was trimmed by 2 bases and J by 8 bases, leaving 21 bases between them. The CDR3 reads CALGEYFLSSWGKLIF. The CDR3 bases are TGTGCTCTTGGGGAATATTTCCTCTCCAGCTGGGGAAAACTCATCTTT.

This clone occurred a few times. V is TRDV1 and J is TRDJ1; no definite D call. The V end was cut by 3 bases, the J end by 3 bases, with 5 bases between. This CDR3 spans 12 amino acids. Germline V gives CDR1 TSWWSYY, CDR2 QGS. DNA for the CDR3: TGTGCTCTTGGGGACTCCTCCGATAAACTCATCTTT. As protein: CALGDSSDKLIF.

J is TRDJ1 and V is TRDV1, with 9 bases aligning to TRDD3. V dropped 0 bases and J dropped 0; count of bases not matched to a gene: 26. Germline V lookup: CDR1 TSWWSYY, CDR2 QGS. CDR3 length: 24 residues. CDR3 DNA: TGTGCTCTTGGGGAACTATGCAAAGGAATACTGGGGGAACCTACACCATCGTACACCGATAAACTCATCTTT. Its protein product is CALGELCKGILGEPTPSYTDKLIF.